This TCR beta chain originates from a study of T cells in Graves' hyperthyroidism and ophthalmopathy. Findings and caveats of the study: Expanded thyroid clonotypes (above 0.001) were mostly also found in blood.

The CDR3 runs 15 residues. V lost 4 bases and J lost 4; bases outside the gene matches: 10. Amplification of TCR beta CDR3 regions was performed using RNA transcripts as template. HTBI primers were used for first-round RT-PCR of the TCR CDR3. TCRdb fed the multiplex PCR reads into MiXCR, producing one record per CDR3 protein. The sample contains 250,000 to 300,000 distinct CDR3 sequences, more than 10% of which appear only once. In this sample, this clonotype turned up many times. No antigen is known for it. J is TRBJ2-7 and V is TRBV12-3 or TRBV12-4; 7 bases line up with TRBD1. Input material: blood. The clonotype was recovered from a young woman with Graves' hyperthyroidism that later progressed to Graves' ophthalmopathy. DNA for the CDR3: TGTGCCAGCAGTTGGTCGACAGGGATTGGGTACGAGCAGTACTTC. This encodes CASSWSTGIGYEQYF.